These 21 T cell receptor beta chains share one sample of origin, sequenced in a study of shared clonotypes between healthy human individuals (TCRdb year 2020). Preparation of the library involved the immunoSEQ multiplex PCR assay. The table was pulled from immuneACCESS by TCRdb, which kept in-frame rearrangements only. Such tables lose some clones; where checked, under half of the loss comes from unresolved V genes, and the rest has no known cause. This sample lists roughly 1,500,000 clones; less than 99% were detected once. The biggest ten clones account for about 0.4% of the sample. The specimen was naive CD4+ T cells sorted from blood. In the paper's terms, the cell subset or site label means: CD45RA+ positively selected. These receptor sequences come from a man younger than 40 in good health.

The chain combines TRBV6-1 with TRBJ1-2; D uncertain. V dropped 3 bases and J dropped 7 bases, with 9 bases sitting between them. The CDR3 is 12 residues long. Germline assignment: CDR1 MNHNS and CDR2 SASEGT. The CDR3 sequence is CASSDPPSGYTF. In DNA form, the CDR3 reads TGTGCCAGCAGTGATCCGCCTTCTGGCTACACCTTC.

V is TRBV6-5 and J is TRBJ1-2; TRBD1 agrees at 7 bases. The CDR3 runs to 13 residues. The V gene end was trimmed by 6 bases and the J gene end by 7 bases; junction bases not matched to a gene: 8. Germline V gene data show CDR1 as MNHEY and CDR2 as SVGAGI. CDR3 residues: CASSATRTGGYTF. As DNA, the CDR3 is TGTGCCAGCAGCGCAACCAGGACAGGTGGCTACACCTTC.

This clone was found once. The chain couples TRBV5-1 to TRBJ2-3; D possibly corresponds to TRBD2 (6 bases). CDR1 and CDR2 from the germline V gene are SGHRS and YFSETQ. Trimming cost V 7 bases and J 1 base, with 13 bases left between them. The CDR3 totals 14 residues. CDR3 nucleotide sequence: TGCGCCAGCGCCTCACTAGCAGGCACAGATACGCAGTATTTT. It encodes CASASLAGTDTQYF.

This clone was seen a single time. CDR3 loop: CSVEDPGNTIYF. The CDR3 DNA is TGCAGCGTTGAAGATCCTGGAAACACCATATATTTT. The rearrangement joins TRBV29-1 to TRBJ1-3; no reliable D call. The germline gives CDR1 SQVTM, CDR2 ANQGSEA. The CDR3 runs to 12 residues. Between the trimmed V and J ends, which lost 0 bases and 2 bases, there was a span of 2 bases.

The chain joins TRBV4-1 to TRBJ2-2; D remains unclear. Looked up from germline, CDR1 is MGHRA and CDR2 is YSYEKL. The CDR3 runs to 11 residues. The germline V and J ends were trimmed by 11 bases and 1 base, with 5 bases remaining between them. CDR3 sequence: CASRNTGELFF. Written as DNA, the CDR3 is TGCGCCTCGCGGAACACCGGGGAGCTGTTTTTT.

This clone occurred once. The chain has TRBV5-6 and TRBJ1-5, with D uncertain. Trimming stripped 0 bases from V and 3 bases from J, with 7 bases between. Germline lookup yields CDR1 SGHDT and CDR2 YYEEEE. The CDR3 runs 14 residues. The CDR3 is CASSLGTVNQPQHF. The CDR3 DNA is TGTGCCAGCAGCTTGGGGACGGTCAATCAGCCCCAGCATTTT.

The chain has TRBV7-9 and TRBJ1-3; the D gene is possibly TRBD1 (5 bases). This CDR3 is built from 14 residues. Germline values: CDR1 SEHNR, CDR2 FQNEAQ (reference sequence). The V end lost 4 bases, the J end lost 4 bases, and 11 bases lay between the germline ends. The chain's CDR3 is CASSSDRNGNTIYF. Written as DNA, the CDR3 is TGTGCCAGCAGCTCCGACAGAAACGGAAACACCATATATTTT.

CDR3 loop: CASSLASGANEQFF. The CDR3 nucleotides read TGTGCCAGCAGCTTAGCGTCGGGTGCTAATGAGCAGTTCTTC. V and J are TRBV7-6 and TRBJ2-1; the D is unclear. The germline V gene encodes CDR1 SGHVS and CDR2 FNYEAQ. This CDR3 has 14 residues. V was cut by 0 bases and J by 7 bases, with 10 bases left in between. Filled out from reference TRBV7-6 and TRBJ2-1, the complete variable domain reads GAGVSQSPRYKVTKRGQDVALRCDPISGHVSLYWYRQALGQGPEFLTYFNYEAQQDKSGLPNDRFSAERPEGSISTLTIQRTEQRDSAMYRCASSLASGANEQFFGPGTRLTVL.

The chain employs TRBV5-1 and TRBJ2-7; D not resolved. This CDR3 is 14 amino acids long. Germline V CDR1 and CDR2: SGHRS, YFSETQ. The germline V and J ends were trimmed by 5 bases and 2 bases, with 14 bases remaining between them. As DNA, the CDR3 is TGCGCCAGCAGAAATACCATTATAACCTACGAGCAGTACTTC. This gives the protein CASRNTIITYEQYF.

The CDR3 sequence is CATSVDIVGNTIYF. In DNA, the CDR3 is TGTGCCACCAGCGTTGACATCGTCGGAAACACCATATATTTT. This chain links TRBV15 with TRBJ1-3; D is ambiguous. Trimming removed 5 bases from V and 4 bases from J, with 12 bases in between. Germline V lookup: CDR1 LNHNV, CDR2 YYDKDF (reference sequence). The CDR3 extends over 14 amino acids.

The J gene is TRBJ2-7, the V gene TRBV28; the D is unclear. Germline V gene sequence: CDR1 MDHEN, CDR2 SYDVKM. The CDR3 covers 12 residues. V was cut by 5 bases and J by 2 bases, with 7 bases left in between. This chain's CDR3 is CASSVTAYEQYF. For the CDR3, the DNA is TGTGCCAGCAGTGTTACAGCCTACGAGCAGTACTTC.

This chain joins TRBV2 and TRBJ2-1; D gene unclear. CDR3 length equals 10 residues. The V gene's germline CDR1 is SNHLY and CDR2 FYNNEI. The ends were cut back, 6 bases at V and 8 bases at J, with 5 bases in the middle. For the CDR3, the DNA is TGTGCCAGCAGGGACGATGAGCAGTTCTTC. Its translation: CASRDDEQFF. Variable domain in full (rest from reference TRBV2 and TRBJ2-1): EPEVTQTPSHQVTQMGQEVILRCVPISNHLYFYWYRQILGQKVEFLVSFYNNEISEKSEIFDDQFSVERPDGSNFTLKIRSTKLEDSAMYFCASRDDEQFFGPGTRLTVL.

The chain recombines TRBV10-2 with TRBJ2-2; no clear D gene. CDR3 size: 13 residues. Trimming cost V 3 bases and J 3 bases, with 5 bases left between them. Germline CDR1 and CDR2: WSHSY and SAAADI. The CDR3 protein is CASSDLYTGELFF. The CDR3 DNA reads TGCGCCAGCAGTGACCTATACACCGGGGAGCTGTTTTTT.

The genes are TRBV10-2 and TRBJ2-7; D is uncertain. The CDR3 consists of 13 residues. Germline values: CDR1 WSHSY, CDR2 SAAADI. V was shortened by 7 bases and J by 3 bases, with 13 bases between the two germline ends. This CDR3 reads CASIQPADYEQYF. The CDR3 DNA reads TGCGCCAGCATTCAGCCAGCAGACTACGAGCAGTACTTC.

The chain carries TRBV11-2 and TRBJ2-5; the D gene is possibly TRBD2 (6 bases). Trimming removed 6 bases from V and 6 bases from J, with 17 bases in between. The CDR3 is 14 amino acids. Per the germline V gene, CDR1 is SGHAT and CDR2 is FQNNGV. The CDR3 region has the DNA TGTGCCAGCAGATCGGGAGTCACAAGAAAGACCCAGTACTTC. Translating gives CASRSGVTRKTQYF.

The chain has TRBV6-1 and TRBJ1-5; D might be TRBD1 (5 bases). From germline, CDR1 is MNHNS and CDR2 SASEGT. V shed 1 base and J shed 3 bases, with 10 bases lying between them. This CDR3 contains 15 residues. CDR3 sequence (DNA): TGTGCCAGCAGTGAAGAAGGGGTACCCAATCAGCCCCAGCATTTT. It specifies CASSEEGVPNQPQHF.

The rearrangement joins TRBV5-1 to TRBJ1-5; D possibly corresponds to TRBD1 (6 bases). With 0 bases removed from V and 5 bases from J, the gap between germline ends came to 9 bases. Germline-derived CDR1 and CDR2 are SGHRS and YFSETQ. The CDR3 is made up of 14 amino acids. CDR3 in amino acids: CASSLGPGDQPQHF. In nucleotides, the CDR3 is TGCGCCAGCAGCTTGGGCCCAGGGGATCAGCCCCAGCATTTT.

The rearrangement joins TRBV2 to TRBJ2-2; 8 bases fit TRBD2. Trimming took 7 bases from V and 5 from J; bases not matched to a gene: 6. The CDR3 has 14 amino acids. Germline V gene sequence: CDR1 SNHLY, CDR2 FYNNEI. In DNA form, the CDR3 reads TGTGCCAGCAAGCTTAGCGGGACAACCGGGGAGCTGTTTTTT. Its protein is CASKLSGTTGELFF.

To note about this clone: Other DNA sequences of this sample code for an identical CDR3. The V gene is TRBV5-1, the J gene TRBJ2-3, with D possibly matching TRBD2 (6 bases). The CDR3 has 14 residues. The germline V gene encodes CDR1 SGHRS and CDR2 YFSETQ. V was shortened by 4 bases and J by 0 bases, with 9 bases between the two germline ends. CDR3 nucleotide sequence: TGCGCCAGCAGCATCGGGACTAGCACAGATACGCAGTATTTT. Its translation is CASSIGTSTDTQYF.

The chain uses TRBV28 and TRBJ1-3, with D possibly TRBD1 on 5 matching bases. This CDR3 contains 16 residues. The V and J ends lost 6 bases and 0 bases respectively, with 15 bases between them. Per germline, CDR1 MDHEN and CDR2 SYDVKM. The chain's CDR3 is CASSGSPGFSGNTIYF. CDR3 sequence (DNA): TGTGCCAGCAGCGGATCTCCAGGGTTCTCTGGAAACACCATATATTTT.

The V gene is TRBV6-1, the J gene TRBJ1-4; 7 bases align to TRBD1. This CDR3 is 13 amino acids long. CDR1 is MNHNS and CDR2 is SASEGT in the germline V gene. V was pared by 10 bases and J by 8 bases, with 10 bases of the junction left unmatched. CDR3 sequence: CATRNRGGEKLFF. The DNA for the CDR3 is TGTGCCACCAGGAACAGGGGAGGGGAAAAACTGTTTTTT.